Detailed here is one T cell receptor (beta chain). Its target is unknown. Looked up from germline, CDR1 is SGDLS and CDR2 is YYNGEE. V was trimmed by 0 bases and J by 5 bases, leaving 8 bases between them. The CDR3 sequence is 14 residues long. Profiling relied on immunoSEQ multiplex PCR, and the TCRdb table lists in-frame clones only, not all of them. This table holds some 62,000 clones, roughly 95% found once. The data belong to a study of brain T cells in children with intractable seizures. Study-level findings and limits: Pre-surgery blood may have been undersampled, hiding some clones.

The chain is built from TRBV9 and TRBJ2-2; D not certain. This sample comprised peripheral blood, obtained at surgery. This TCR was sampled from a boy younger than two with focal cortical dysplasia and intractable seizures. The CDR3 nucleotides are TGTGCCAGCAGCGTAGTCCTCGAGACCGGGGAGCTGTTTTTT. It specifies CASSVVLETGELFF.